This T cell receptor (beta chain) comes out of a study of blood T cell repertoires in COVID-19. On the study more broadly: COVID-19 samples from acute and convalescent phases originated in the United States, Italy and Spain. T cells, B-cell-depleted T cells, or PBMCs provided the cDNA or gDNA that served as material.

V lost 2 bases, J lost 2 bases, and 3 bases stayed unmatched. Germline V gives CDR1 GTSNPN, CDR2 SVGIG (reference sequence). The CDR3 runs to 14 residues. In the study's own analysis: Scientists estimated how many nucleated cells there were by amplifying reference gene primers. Using immunoSEQ multiplex PCR, the repertoire was profiled, and TCRdb retains in-frame clones only, with some absent. Clonal size and the V and J genes are those of that table, whereas D and trimming came from the DNA. In the table there are more than 60,000 clones, around 85% of which are singletons. This TCR was recovered from a human donor in a cohort sampled during active COVID-19. The sample comprised peripheral blood. The J gene is TRBJ1-5, the V gene TRBV30; 7 nucleotides match TRBD1. CDR3 residues: CAWSLGQGNQPQHF. The DNA for the CDR3 is TGTGCCTGGAGTCTCGGACAGGGCAATCAGCCCCAGCATTTT.